These T cell receptor beta chains were read from a single sample in a study of T cell responses to AZD1222 COVID-19 vaccine. Generated by immunoSEQ multiplex PCR, the TCRdb table keeps only in-frame clones and is missing some. This table holds some 99,000 clones, 88% found once. The material sequenced was peripheral blood, taken 28 days after the second AZD1222 dose. These receptors were taken from an adult who received the AZD1222 COVID-19 vaccine. Both conserved end residues are trimmed from each CDR3.

CDR3	V
ASSASGGGRINEQY	TRBV5-1
ASSLAGGYTEAF	TRBV7-9
ASSEGGREQY	TRBV6-1
ASRGLAGLNTGELF	TRBV5-1
ASSPRQTVDEKLF	TRBV18
ASYPTGGPHEQY	TRBV27
ASSPLGEYEQY	TRBV12-3/TRBV12-4
ASSQDLGSDTEAF	TRBV4-2
ASSFGGSSYEQY	TRBV5-1
ASSRGSGADTQY	TRBV4-1
ASSYSGTGTYSNQPQH	TRBV6-2/TRBV6-3
ASSYSPDTQY	TRBV2
AWSVFGGGGTDTQY	TRBV30
ASSPQLGTHYGYT	TRBV3-1/TRBV3-2
AISEMVTSSYNEQF	TRBV10-3
ASSHRQGALGGYT	TRBV7-2
ASSPWGTPEYGYT	TRBV11-2
ASNLQGANTGELF	TRBV3-1/TRBV3-2
ASRRLAGGRGYTGELF	TRBV6-6
ASSLQTGVGTDTQY	TRBV5-1
ASSISVYSNQPQH	TRBV6-5
ASSSSRVGEKLF	TRBV6-6
ASSSGGLYEQY	TRBV7-9
ASSKGKGLAGVIWETQY	TRBV21-1
ASGRRTENIQY	TRBV12-3/TRBV12-4
ASTAGRVKDTQY	TRBV2
AISESIRTGDTIY	TRBV10-3
ASSLSGPRNSPLH	TRBV6-6
ASSLAIGENYGYT	TRBV7-9
ASSMQGFNEQF	TRBV19
ASSIRGGARDYT	TRBV19
ASSPPVSTGEQY	TRBV18
ASSSTSGPYEQY	TRBV11-2
ATRLPTIDEQF	TRBV19
ASSPQGETQY	TRBV7-9
ASSQEWPGPYEQY	TRBV14
ASSFGTGQREQY	TRBV11-2
ASSRRGPNTEAF	TRBV3-1/TRBV3-2
ASSRSLADTQY	TRBV3-1/TRBV3-2
ASSIGGETQY	TRBV19
ASSLSSGTSDTQY	TRBV5-1